The 10 T cell receptor beta chains given below trace back to one sample, sequenced in a study of vaccination effects on CD4 cells after COVID-19 (dated by TCRdb to 2021 to 2024). The protocol used for the library was the immunoSEQ multiplex PCR assay. TCRdb provides this immuneACCESS table in a form limited to in-frame rearrangements. Some clones are lacking; in checked studies, under half of them reflect an unresolved V gene, and why the rest are absent is not known. The table for this sample lists some 40,000 clones; around 66% of them were counted only once. 6% to 8.5% of the sample rests with the top ten. These receptors' targets are unknown. After around 11 days of culture, CD4+ T cells were isolated with the EasySep CD4+ T cell isolation kit. Participants received two doses of either the BNT162b2 or the mRNA-1273 mRNA SARS-CoV-2 vaccine. This specimen was CD4+ T cells from PBMCs cultured without peptide, taken after COVID-19 vaccination. These receptor sequences come from a human donor who received a COVID-19 vaccine.

V gene TRBV30 combines with J gene TRBJ1-5; 8 bases match TRBD1. The CDR3 covers 16 residues. Germline V CDR1 and CDR2: GTSNPN, SVGIG (reference sequence). The J segment lost 2 bases and the V segment lost 3 bases, leaving 9 bases of the junction unmatched. CDR3 bases: TGTGCCTGGAGGGAGACCGGGACAGGACGCAATCAGCCCCAGCATTTT. It encodes CAWRETGTGRNQPQHF. Variable domain in full (rest from reference TRBV30 and TRBJ1-5): SQTIHQWPATLVQPVGSPLSLECTVEGTSNPNLYWYRQAAGRGLQLLFYSVGIGQISSEVPQNLSASRPQDRQFILSSKKLLLSDSGFYLCAWRETGTGRNQPQHFGDGTRLSIL.

This clone was observed a handful of times. The V and J genes are TRBV19 and TRBJ2-1; TRBD1 aligns across 8 bases. The CDR3 is made up of 15 amino acids. J lost 8 bases, V lost 2 bases, and 8 bases had no gene match. Germline values: CDR1 LNHDA, CDR2 SQIVND (reference sequence). CDR3: CASSIFGQGYDEQFF. The CDR3 DNA reads as TGTGCCAGTAGTATATTTGGACAGGGTTATGATGAGCAGTTCTTC.

This sequence joins TRBV5-1 and TRBJ2-3, with D possibly matching TRBD2 (6 bases). The CDR3 spans 20 residues. The germline V and J ends were trimmed by 1 base and 0 bases, with 24 bases remaining between them. Germline loops: CDR1 SGHRS, CDR2 YFSETQ. The CDR3 region is CASSLRLRAGLNSSTDTQYF. For the CDR3, the DNA is TGCGCCAGCAGCTTGCGGCTCCGTGCGGGGCTAAACTCTAGCACAGATACGCAGTATTTT.

The J gene is TRBJ2-4, the V gene TRBV18; 7 nucleotides match TRBD1. In germline, CDR1 is KGHSH, CDR2 LQKENI. Trimming cost V 1 base and J 4 bases; bases outside gene matches: 13. This CDR3 is 18 amino acids long. CDR3: CASSPRASRQGEKNIQYF. The CDR3 DNA reads as TGTGCCAGCTCACCACGGGCTTCGAGACAGGGAGAAAAAAACATTCAGTACTTC.

This clone was detected a few times. The chain uses TRBV30 and TRBJ2-1, with unresolved D. V was cut by 0 bases and J by 9 bases, with 12 bases left in between. CDR1 and CDR2 (germline): GTSNPN, SVGIG (reference sequence). The CDR3 has 13 residues. The CDR3 protein is CAWSVRSRGEQFF. CDR3 in DNA: TGTGCCTGGAGTGTACGGTCCAGAGGTGAGCAGTTCTTC.

This chain uses TRBV11-2 with TRBJ2-3; perhaps TRBD1 as D (6 bases). The CDR3 spans 17 residues. V lost 1 base and J 5 bases, leaving 19 bases between the germline ends. The germline V gene has CDR1 SGHAT and CDR2 FQNNGV. CDR3 in amino acids: CASSLGSRRGGGDTQYF. CDR3 coding DNA: TGTGCCAGCAGCTTAGGATCCCGGAGAGGGGGTGGAGATACGCAGTATTTT.

The J gene is TRBJ1-3, the V gene TRBV6-1; 8 positions agree with TRBD1. V lost 0 bases, J lost 2 bases, and 9 bases stayed unmatched. This CDR3 has 18 amino acids. The germline V gene encodes CDR1 MNHNS and CDR2 SASEGT. The CDR3 sequence: CASSEAYVRGRTGNTIYF. The CDR3 coding sequence is TGTGCCAGCAGTGAAGCGTATGTCAGGGGGCGAACTGGAAACACCATATATTTT.

V and J are TRBV19 and TRBJ1-3; 8 bases are shared with TRBD1. Germline trimming cut 8 bases from V and 4 bases from J; bases unmatched to any gene: 7. CDR1 is LNHDA, CDR2 SQIVND, per germline (reference sequence). This CDR3 is built from 14 residues. As DNA, the CDR3 is TGTGCCAGTCTGGGCAGGGGGCAAGGAAACACCATATATTTT. This sequence encodes CASLGRGQGNTIYF. The full variable domain, with the rest looked up from reference TRBV19 and TRBJ1-3, is DGGITQSPKYLFRKEGQNVTLSCEQNLNHDAMYWYRQDPGQGLRLIYYSQIVNDFQKGDIAEGYSVSREKKESFPLTVTSAQKNPTAFYLCASLGRGQGNTIYFGEGSWLTVV.

The rearrangement uses TRBV7-9 and TRBJ1-1, with D unresolved. Trimming removed 0 bases from V and 4 bases from J, with 12 bases in between. Germline assignment: CDR1 SEHNR and CDR2 FQNEAQ (reference sequence). CDR3 length equals 15 residues. CDR3 in DNA: TGTGCCAGCAGCTTAGCTGATGGAGCCCCCACTGAAGCTTTCTTT. This gives the protein CASSLADGAPTEAFF.

This clone was seen only a few times. The chain recombines TRBV5-1 with TRBJ2-2; the D gene is possibly TRBD1 (5 bases). The CDR3 is made up of 14 amino acids. CDR1 and CDR2 (germline): SGHRS, YFSETQ. V was pared by 1 base and J by 6 bases, with 10 bases between. CDR3 sequence: CASSLRQIAGELFF. The CDR3 nucleotides read TGCGCCAGCAGCTTGAGACAGATTGCCGGGGAGCTGTTTTTT.